This T cell receptor (beta chain) was sequenced during a study of cytomegalovirus exposure and HLA in healthy donors. Overall study: Earlier, almost 120 million unique TCR beta sequences were recovered from roughly 170 million T cells by an analysis. Findings and caveats of the study: Further analysis was carried out later, and it showed several of the most significant clusters appearing linked to common viral pathogens.

Use of 60 Vbeta and 13 Jbeta primers characterized the PCR. This table comes from immunoSEQ multiplex PCR, and its TCRdb copy is limited to in-frame clones, with some not included. The table records about 140,000 clones, about 75% of them present only once. Notes on this clone: The antigen is unknown.

While unrecorded immune exposures were likely, the donors were nominally healthy when sampled. V dropped 5 bases and J dropped 5 bases, with 24 bases sitting between them. Germline V gene data show CDR1 as MNHEY and CDR2 as SMNVEV (reference sequence). This CDR3 comprises 17 residues. Sequenced sample: PBMCs. The receptor's source is a middle-aged man in good health and CMV-seronegative. The rearrangement joins TRBV27 to TRBJ2-5; possibly TRBD2 for D (6 bases). CDR3 DNA: TGTGCCAGCAGTACCTACGGGATGACGGGGGAAATGGAGACCCAGTACTTC. Translation: CASSTYGMTGEMETQYF.